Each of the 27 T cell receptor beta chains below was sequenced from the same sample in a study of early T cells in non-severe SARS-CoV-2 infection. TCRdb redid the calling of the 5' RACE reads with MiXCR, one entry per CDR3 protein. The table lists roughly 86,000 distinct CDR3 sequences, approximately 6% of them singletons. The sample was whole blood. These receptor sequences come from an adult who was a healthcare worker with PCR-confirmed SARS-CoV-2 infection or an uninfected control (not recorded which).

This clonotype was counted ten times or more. Written as DNA, the CDR3 is TGTGCCACCCCGCTGCTGAGTACAGGGGGCCTTATTACTTGCTACGAGCAGTACTTC. Translating it yields CATPLLSTGGLITCYEQYF. The V call is TRBV25-1, the J call TRBJ2-7, with 9 bases identical to TRBD1. V trimming: 10 bases; J trimming: 3 bases; junction bases outside the gene matches: 25. The length of the CDR3 is 19 residues. The germline CDR1 and CDR2 sequences are MGHDK and SYGVNS.

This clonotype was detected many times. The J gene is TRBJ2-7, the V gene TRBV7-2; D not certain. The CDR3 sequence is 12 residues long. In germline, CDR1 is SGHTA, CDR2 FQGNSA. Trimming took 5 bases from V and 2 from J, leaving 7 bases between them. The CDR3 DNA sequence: TGTGCCAGCAGCCCAAGGACCTACGAGCAGTACTTC. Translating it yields CASSPRTYEQYF. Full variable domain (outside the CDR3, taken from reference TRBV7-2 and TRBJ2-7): GAGVSQSPSNKVTEKGKDVELRCDPISGHTALYWYRQSLGQGLEFLIYFQGNSAPDKSGLPSDRFSAERTGGSVSTLTIQRTQQEDSAVYLCASSPRTYEQYFGPGTRLTVT.

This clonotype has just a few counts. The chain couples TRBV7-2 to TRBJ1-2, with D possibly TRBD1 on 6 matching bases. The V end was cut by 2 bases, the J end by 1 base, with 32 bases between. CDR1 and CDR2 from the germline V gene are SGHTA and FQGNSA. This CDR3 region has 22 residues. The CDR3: CASSLRAGQLPTMATRNYGYTF. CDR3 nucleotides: TGTGCCAGCAGCTTACGCGCGGGACAACTTCCAACTATGGCTACGCGTAACTATGGCTACACCTTC. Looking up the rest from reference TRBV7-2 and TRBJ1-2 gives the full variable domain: GAGVSQSPSNKVTEKGKDVELRCDPISGHTALYWYRQSLGQGLEFLIYFQGNSAPDKSGLPSDRFSAERTGGSVSTLTIQRTQQEDSAVYLCASSLRAGQLPTMATRNYGYTFGSGTRLTVV.

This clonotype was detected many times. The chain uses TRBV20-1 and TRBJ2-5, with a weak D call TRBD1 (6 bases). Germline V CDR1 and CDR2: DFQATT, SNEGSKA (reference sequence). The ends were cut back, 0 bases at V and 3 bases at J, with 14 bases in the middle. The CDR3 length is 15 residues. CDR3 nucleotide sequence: TGCAGTGCTAGAGAACTCACAGGGTGGAAAGAGACCCAGTACTTC. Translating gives CSARELTGWKETQYF.

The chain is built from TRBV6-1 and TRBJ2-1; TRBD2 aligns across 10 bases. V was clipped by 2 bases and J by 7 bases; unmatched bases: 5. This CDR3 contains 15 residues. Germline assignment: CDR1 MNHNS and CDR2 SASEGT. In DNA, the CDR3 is TGTGCCAGCAGTGAACTAGCGGGAGATACTAATGAGCAGTTCTTC. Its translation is CASSELAGDTNEQFF.

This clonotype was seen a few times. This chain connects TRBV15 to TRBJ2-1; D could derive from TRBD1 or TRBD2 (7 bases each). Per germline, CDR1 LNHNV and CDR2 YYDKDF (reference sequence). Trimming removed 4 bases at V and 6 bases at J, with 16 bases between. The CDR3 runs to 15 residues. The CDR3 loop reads CATSIKAGGVNEQFF. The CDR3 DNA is TGTGCCACCAGCATTAAGGCAGGGGGGGTCAATGAGCAGTTCTTC.

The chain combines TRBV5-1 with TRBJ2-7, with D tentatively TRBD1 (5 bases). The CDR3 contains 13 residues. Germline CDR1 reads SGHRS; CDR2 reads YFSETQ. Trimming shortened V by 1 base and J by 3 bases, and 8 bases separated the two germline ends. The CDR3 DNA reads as TGCGCCAGCAGCTTGCTAGGGGACTACGAGCAGTACTTC. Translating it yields CASSLLGDYEQYF.

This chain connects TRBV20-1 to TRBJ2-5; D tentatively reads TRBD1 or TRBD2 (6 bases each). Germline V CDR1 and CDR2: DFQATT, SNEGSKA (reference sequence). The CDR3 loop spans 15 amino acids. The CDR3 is CRPPARGDGGETQYF. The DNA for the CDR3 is TGCAGGCCCCCCGCTAGGGGGGATGGAGGAGAGACCCAGTACTTC.

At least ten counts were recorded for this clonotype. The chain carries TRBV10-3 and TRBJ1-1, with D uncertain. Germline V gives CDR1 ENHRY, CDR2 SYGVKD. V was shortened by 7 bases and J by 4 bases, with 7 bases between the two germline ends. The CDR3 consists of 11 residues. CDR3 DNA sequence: TGTGCCATCAAAGGAGGCACTGAAGCTTTCTTT. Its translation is CAIKGGTEAFF.

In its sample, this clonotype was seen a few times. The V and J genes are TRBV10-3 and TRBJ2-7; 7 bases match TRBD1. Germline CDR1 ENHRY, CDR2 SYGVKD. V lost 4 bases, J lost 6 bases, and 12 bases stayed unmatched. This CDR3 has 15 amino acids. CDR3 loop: CAISGTRDRYAEQYF. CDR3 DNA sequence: TGTGCCATCAGTGGGACCCGGGACAGATATGCCGAGCAGTACTTC.

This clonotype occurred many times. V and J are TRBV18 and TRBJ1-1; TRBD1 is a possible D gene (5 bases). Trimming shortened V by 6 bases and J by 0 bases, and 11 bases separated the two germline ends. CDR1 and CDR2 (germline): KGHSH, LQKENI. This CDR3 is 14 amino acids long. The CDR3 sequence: CASSRGTVNTEAFF. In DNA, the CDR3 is TGTGCCAGCTCGCGTGGGACGGTGAACACTGAAGCTTTCTTT.

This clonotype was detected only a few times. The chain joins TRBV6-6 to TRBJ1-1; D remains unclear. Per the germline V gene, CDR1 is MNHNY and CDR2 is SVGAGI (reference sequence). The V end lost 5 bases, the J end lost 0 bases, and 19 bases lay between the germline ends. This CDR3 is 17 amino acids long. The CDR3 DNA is TGTGCCAGCAGTACTCAATATCCAGGTTACGTGAACACTGAAGCTTTCTTT. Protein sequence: CASSTQYPGYVNTEAFF.

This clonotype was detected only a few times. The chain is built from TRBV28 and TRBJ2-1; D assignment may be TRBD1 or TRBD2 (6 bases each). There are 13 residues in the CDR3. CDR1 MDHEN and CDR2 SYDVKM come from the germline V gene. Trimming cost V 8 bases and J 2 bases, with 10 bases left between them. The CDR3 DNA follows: TGTGCCAGCTACGGGGGCCCCTACAATGAGCAGTTCTTC. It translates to CASYGGPYNEQFF.

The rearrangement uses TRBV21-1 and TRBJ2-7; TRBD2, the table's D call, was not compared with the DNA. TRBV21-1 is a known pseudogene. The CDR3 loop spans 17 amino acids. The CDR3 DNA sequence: TGTGCCAGCAGCAAACTCGTAGTCTTAGCGGGAGCCTACGAGCAGTACTTC. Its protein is CASSKLVVLAGAYEQYF.

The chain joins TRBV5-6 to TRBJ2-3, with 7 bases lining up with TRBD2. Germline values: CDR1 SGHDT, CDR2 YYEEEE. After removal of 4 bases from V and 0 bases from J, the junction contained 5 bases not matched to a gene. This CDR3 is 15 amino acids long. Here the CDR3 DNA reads TGTGCCAGCAGCCACCCCGGGGGGAGCACAGATACGCAGTATTTT. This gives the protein CASSHPGGSTDTQYF.

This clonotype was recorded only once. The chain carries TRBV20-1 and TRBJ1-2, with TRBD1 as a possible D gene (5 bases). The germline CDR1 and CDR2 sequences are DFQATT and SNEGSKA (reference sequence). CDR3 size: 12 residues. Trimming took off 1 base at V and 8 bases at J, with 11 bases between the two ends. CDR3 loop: CSARAQGEGYTF. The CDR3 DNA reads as TGCAGTGCTAGAGCCCAGGGAGAAGGCTACACCTTC.

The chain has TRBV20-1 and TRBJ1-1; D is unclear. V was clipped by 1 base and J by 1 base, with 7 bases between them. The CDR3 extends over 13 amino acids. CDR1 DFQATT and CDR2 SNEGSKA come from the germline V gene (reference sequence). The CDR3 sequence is CSARVVGNTEAFF. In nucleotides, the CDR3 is TGCAGTGCTAGAGTAGTGGGGAACACTGAAGCTTTCTTT.

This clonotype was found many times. The CDR3, as DNA: TGTGCCAGCAGCCAAGCGGCCGGGACTAGCGGGATTTACGAGCAGTACTTC. The encoded protein is CASSQAAGTSGIYEQYF. The rearrangement links TRBV4-2 to TRBJ2-7; TRBD2 aligns across 13 bases. This CDR3 is 17 amino acids long. In germline, CDR1 is LGHNA, CDR2 YNFKEQ. Trimming at V came to 1 base and at J to 4 bases, leaving 7 bases not matched to a gene.

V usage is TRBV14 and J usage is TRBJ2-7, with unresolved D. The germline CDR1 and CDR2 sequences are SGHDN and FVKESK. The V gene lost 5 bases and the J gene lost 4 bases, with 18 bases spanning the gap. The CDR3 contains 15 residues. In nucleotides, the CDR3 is TGTGCCAGCAGCGAAAGAAAGGCAGGACGTTACGAGCAGTACTTC. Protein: CASSERKAGRYEQYF.

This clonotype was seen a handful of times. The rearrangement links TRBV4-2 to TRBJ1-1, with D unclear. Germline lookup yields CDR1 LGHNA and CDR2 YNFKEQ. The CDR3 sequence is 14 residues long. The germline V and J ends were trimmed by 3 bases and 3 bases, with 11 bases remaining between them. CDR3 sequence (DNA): TGTGCCAGCAGCCAGGCCTTGGGTTACACTGAAGCTTTCTTT. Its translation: CASSQALGYTEAFF.

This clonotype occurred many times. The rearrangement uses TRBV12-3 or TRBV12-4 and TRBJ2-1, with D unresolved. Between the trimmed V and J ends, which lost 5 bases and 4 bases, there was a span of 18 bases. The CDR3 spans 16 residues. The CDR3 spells CASSRDPLGKYNEQFF. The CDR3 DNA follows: TGTGCCAGCAGTAGAGACCCCTTGGGTAAATACAATGAGCAGTTCTTC.

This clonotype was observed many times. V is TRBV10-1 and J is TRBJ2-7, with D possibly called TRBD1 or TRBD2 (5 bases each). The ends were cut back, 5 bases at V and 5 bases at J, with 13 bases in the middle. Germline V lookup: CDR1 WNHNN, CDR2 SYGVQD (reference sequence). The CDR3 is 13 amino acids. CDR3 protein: CASSPGTLDEQYF. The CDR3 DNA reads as TGCGCCAGCAGTCCTGGGACGTTGGACGAGCAGTACTTC.

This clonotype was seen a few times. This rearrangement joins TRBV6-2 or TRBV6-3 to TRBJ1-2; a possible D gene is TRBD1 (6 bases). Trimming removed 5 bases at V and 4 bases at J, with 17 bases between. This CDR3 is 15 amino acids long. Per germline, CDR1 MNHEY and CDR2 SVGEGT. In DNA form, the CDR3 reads TGTGCCAGCAGTCAACCGGACAGATCAGGCTATGGCTACACCTTC. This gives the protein CASSQPDRSGYGYTF.

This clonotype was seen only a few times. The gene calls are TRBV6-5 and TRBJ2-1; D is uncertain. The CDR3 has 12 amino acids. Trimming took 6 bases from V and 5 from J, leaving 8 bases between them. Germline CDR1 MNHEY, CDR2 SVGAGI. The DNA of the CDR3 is TGTGCCAGCAGCCGAGAACACAATGAGCAGTTCTTC. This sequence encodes CASSREHNEQFF.

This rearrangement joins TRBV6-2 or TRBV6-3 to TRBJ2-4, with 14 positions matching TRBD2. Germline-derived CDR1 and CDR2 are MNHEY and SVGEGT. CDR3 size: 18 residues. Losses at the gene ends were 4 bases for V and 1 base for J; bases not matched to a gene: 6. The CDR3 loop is CASSSGTSGRKAKNIQYF. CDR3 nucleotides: TGTGCCAGCAGTTCCGGGACTAGCGGGAGAAAGGCCAAAAACATTCAGTACTTC.

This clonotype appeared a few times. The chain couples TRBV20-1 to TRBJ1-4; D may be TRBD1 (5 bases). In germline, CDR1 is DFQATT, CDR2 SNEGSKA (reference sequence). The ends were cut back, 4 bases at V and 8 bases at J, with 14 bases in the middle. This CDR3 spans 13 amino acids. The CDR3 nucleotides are TGCAGTGCTATCCCGGGGGTTCGGGAAAAACTGTTTTTT. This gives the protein CSAIPGVREKLFF.

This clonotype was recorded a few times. The CDR3 loop reads CASSWSGANQPQHF. The CDR3 DNA reads as TGTGCCAGCAGTTGGTCGGGTGCCAATCAGCCCCAGCATTTT. V usage is TRBV12-3 or TRBV12-4 and J usage is TRBJ1-5; D unresolved. V dropped 4 bases and J dropped 3 bases, with 10 bases sitting between them. The CDR3 extends over 14 amino acids.